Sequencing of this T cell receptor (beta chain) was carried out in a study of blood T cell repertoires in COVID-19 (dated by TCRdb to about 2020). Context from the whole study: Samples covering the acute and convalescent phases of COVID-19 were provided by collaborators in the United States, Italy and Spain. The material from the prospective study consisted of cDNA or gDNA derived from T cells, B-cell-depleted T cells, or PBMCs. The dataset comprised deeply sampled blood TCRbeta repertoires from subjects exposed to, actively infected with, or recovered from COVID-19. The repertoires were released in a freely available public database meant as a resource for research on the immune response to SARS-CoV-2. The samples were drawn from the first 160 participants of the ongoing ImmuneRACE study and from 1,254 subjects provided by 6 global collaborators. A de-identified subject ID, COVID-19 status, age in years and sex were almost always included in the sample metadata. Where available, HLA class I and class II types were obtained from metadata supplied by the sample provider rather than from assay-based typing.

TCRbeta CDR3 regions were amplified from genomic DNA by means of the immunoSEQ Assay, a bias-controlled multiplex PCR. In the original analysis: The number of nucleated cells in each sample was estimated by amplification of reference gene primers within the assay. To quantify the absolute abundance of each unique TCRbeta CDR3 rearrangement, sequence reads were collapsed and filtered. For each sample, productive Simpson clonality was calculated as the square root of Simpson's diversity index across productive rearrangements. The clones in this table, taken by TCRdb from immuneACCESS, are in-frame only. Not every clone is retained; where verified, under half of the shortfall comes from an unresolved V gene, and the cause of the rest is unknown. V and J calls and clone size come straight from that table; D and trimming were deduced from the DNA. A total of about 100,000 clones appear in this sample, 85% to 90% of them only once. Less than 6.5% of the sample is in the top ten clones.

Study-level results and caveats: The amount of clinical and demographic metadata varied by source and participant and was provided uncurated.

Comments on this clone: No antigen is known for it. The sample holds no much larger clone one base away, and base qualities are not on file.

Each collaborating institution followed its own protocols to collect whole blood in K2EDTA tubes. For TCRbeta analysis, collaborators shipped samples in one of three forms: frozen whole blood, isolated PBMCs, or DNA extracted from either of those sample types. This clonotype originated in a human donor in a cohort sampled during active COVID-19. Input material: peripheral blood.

The CDR3 is CASYGGTGIYEQYF. Here is the DNA: TGTGCCAGCTATGGGGGGACAGGGATCTACGAGCAGTACTTC. The chain is encoded by TRBV9 joined to TRBJ2-7; TRBD1 fits 9 bases in the junction. The CDR3 holds 14 amino acids from the cysteine to the phenylalanine. Only CDR3 DNA is held: 42 bases, read in frame from base 1. After removal of 7 bases from V and 3 bases from J, the junction retains 8 bases not matched to a gene. The germline V gene provides CDR1 SGDLS and CDR2 YYNGEE. The variable domain in full, with residues beyond the CDR3 obtained from the reference TRBV9 and TRBJ2-7 genes, is DSGVTQTPKHLITATGQRVTLRCSPRSGDLSVYWYQQSLDQGLQFLIQYYNGEERAKGNILERFSAQQFPDLHSELNLSSLELGDSALYFCASYGGTGIYEQYFGPGTRLTVT.